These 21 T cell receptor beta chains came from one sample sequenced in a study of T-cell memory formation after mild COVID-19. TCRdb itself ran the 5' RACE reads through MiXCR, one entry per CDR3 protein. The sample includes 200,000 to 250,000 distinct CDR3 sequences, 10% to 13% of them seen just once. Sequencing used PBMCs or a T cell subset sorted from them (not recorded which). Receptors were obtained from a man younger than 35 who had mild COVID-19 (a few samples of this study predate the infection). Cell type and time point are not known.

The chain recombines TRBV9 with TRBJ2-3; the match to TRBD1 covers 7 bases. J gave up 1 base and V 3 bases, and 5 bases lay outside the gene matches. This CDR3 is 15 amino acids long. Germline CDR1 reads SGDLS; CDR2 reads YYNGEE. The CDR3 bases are TGTGCCAGCAGCGCCCGACAGGGAGGCACAGATACGCAGTATTTT. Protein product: CASSARQGGTDTQYF.

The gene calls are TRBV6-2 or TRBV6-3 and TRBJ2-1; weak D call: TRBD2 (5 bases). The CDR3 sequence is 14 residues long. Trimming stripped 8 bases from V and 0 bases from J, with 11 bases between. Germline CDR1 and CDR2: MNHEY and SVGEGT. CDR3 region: CASCSDSSYNEQFF. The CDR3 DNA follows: TGTGCCAGCTGTAGCGATAGCTCCTACAATGAGCAGTTCTTC.

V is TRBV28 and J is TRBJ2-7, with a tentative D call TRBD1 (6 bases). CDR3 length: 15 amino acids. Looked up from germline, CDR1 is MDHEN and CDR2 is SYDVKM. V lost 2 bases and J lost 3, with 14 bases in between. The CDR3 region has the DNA TGTGCCAGCAGTTTACGAGACAGGCATTTCTACGAGCAGTACGTC. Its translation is CASSLRDRHFYEQYV.

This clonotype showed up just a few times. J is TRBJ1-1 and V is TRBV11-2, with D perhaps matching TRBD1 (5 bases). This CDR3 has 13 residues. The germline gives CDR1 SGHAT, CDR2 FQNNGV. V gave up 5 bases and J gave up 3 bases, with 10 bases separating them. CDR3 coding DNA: TGTGCCAGCAGCCTGACAGCCTACACTGAAGCTTTCTTT. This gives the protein CASSLTAYTEAFF.

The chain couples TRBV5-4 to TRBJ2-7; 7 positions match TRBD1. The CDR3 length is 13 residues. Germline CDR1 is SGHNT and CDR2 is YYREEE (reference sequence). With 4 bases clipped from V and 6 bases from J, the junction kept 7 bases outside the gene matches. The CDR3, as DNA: TGTGCCAGCAGCCAGGGACAGTACGTCGAGCAGTACTTC. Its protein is CASSQGQYVEQYF.

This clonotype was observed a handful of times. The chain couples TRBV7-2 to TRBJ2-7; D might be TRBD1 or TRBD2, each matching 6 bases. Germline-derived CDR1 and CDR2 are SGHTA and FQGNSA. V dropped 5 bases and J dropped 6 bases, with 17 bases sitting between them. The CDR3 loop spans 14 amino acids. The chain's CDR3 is CASSLGGSASEQYF. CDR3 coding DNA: TGTGCCAGCAGCCTGGGGGGCAGCGCCTCCGAGCAGTACTTC.

CDR3 DNA: TGTGCCAGCAGTGGCAACTACGAGCAGTACTTC. Translation gives CASSGNYEQYF. J is TRBJ2-7 and V is TRBV2; no clear D gene. The germline V and J ends were trimmed by 4 bases and 3 bases, with 4 bases remaining between them. The CDR3 is 11 residues long. Germline V gene lookup returns CDR1 SNHLY and CDR2 FYNNEI.

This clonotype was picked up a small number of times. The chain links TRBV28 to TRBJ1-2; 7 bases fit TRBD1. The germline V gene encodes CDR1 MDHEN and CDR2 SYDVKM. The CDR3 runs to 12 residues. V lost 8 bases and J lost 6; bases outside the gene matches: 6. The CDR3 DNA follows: TGTGCCAGCGGATGGACAGGAGATGGCTACACCTTC. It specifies CASGWTGDGYTF.

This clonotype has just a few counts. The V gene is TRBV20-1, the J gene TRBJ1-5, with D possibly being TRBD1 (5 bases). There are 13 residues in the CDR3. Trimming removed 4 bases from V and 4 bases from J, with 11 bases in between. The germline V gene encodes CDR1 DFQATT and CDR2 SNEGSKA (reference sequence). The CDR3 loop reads CSAIRAWNQPQHF. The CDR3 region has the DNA TGCAGTGCTATCAGGGCGTGGAATCAGCCCCAGCATTTT.

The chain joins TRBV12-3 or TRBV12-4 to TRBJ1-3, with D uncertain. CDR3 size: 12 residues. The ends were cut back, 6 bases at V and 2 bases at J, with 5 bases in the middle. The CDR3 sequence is CASRSPGNTIYF. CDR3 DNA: TGTGCCAGCAGGAGCCCTGGAAACACCATATATTTT.

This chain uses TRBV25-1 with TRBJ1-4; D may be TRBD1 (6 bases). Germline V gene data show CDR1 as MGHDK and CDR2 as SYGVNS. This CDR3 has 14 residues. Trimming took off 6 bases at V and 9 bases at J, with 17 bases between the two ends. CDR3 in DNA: TGTGCCAGCAGCTACCAGGGGACGCCTCAAAAACTGTTTTTT. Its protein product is CASSYQGTPQKLFF.

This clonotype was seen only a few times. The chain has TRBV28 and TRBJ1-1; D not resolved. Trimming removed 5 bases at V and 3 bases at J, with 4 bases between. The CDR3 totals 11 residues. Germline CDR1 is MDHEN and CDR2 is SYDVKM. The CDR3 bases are TGTGCCAGCAGTCGTTACACTGAAGCTTTCTTT. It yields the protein CASSRYTEAFF.

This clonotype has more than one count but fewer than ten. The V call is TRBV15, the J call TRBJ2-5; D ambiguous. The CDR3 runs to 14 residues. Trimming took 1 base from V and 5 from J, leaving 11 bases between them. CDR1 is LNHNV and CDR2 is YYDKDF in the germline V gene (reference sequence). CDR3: CATSRGAVGETQYF. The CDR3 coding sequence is TGTGCCACCAGCAGAGGGGCGGTTGGGGAGACCCAGTACTTC.

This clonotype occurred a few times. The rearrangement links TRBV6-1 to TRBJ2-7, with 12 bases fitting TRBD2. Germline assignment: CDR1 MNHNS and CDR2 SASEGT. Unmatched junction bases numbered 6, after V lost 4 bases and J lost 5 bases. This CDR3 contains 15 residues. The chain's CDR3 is CASSGASGGAHEQYV. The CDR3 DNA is TGTGCCAGCAGTGGGGCTAGCGGGGGGGCCCACGAGCAGTACGTC.

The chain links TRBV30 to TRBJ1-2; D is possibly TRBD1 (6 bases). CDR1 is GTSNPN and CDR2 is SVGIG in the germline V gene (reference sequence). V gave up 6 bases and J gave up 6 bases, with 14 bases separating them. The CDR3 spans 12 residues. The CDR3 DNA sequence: TGTGCCTGCCACGAGGGGGACCATGGCTACACCTTC. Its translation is CACHEGDHGYTF.

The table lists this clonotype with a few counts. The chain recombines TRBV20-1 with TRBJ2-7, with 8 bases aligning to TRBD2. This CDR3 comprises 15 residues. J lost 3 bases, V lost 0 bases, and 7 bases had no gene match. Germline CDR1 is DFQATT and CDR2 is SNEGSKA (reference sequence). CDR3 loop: CSAREGSGTSYEQYF. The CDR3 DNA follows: TGCAGTGCTAGAGAGGGCTCCGGGACTAGCTACGAGCAGTACTTC.

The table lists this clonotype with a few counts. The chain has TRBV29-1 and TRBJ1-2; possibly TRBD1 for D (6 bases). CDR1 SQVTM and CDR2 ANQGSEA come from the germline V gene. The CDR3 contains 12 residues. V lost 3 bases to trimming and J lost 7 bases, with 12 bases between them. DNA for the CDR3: TGCAGCGTTGAGAGTAACAGGGCTGGCTACACCTTC. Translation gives CSVESNRAGYTF. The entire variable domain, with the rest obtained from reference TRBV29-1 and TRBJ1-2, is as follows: SAVISQKPSRDICQRGTSLTIQCQVDSQVTMMFWYRQQPGQSLTLIATANQGSEATYESGFVIDKFPISRPNLTFSTLTVSNMSPEDSSIYLCSVESNRAGYTFGSGTRLTVV.

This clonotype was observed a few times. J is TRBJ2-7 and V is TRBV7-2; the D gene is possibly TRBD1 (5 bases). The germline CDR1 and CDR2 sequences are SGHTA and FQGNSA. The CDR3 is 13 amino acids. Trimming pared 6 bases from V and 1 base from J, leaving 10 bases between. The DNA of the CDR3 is TGTGCCAGCAGGCGAGACAGTTCCTACGAGCAGTACGTC. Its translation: CASRRDSSYEQYV.

This chain's CDR3 is CASRPGSTSGNTIYF. The CDR3 nucleotides read TGCGCCAGCAGACCAGGGAGTACCTCTGGAAACACCATATATTTT. V usage is TRBV5-1 and J usage is TRBJ1-3; maybe TRBD1 (5 bases). The CDR3 extends over 15 amino acids. V was cut by 5 bases and J by 0 bases, with 12 bases left in between. Germline V gives CDR1 SGHRS, CDR2 YFSETQ.

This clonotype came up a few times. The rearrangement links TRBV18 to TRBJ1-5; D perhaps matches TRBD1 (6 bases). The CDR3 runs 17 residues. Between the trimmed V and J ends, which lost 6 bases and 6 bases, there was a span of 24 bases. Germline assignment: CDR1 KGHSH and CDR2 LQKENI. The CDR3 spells CASSETFRGRGSQPQHF. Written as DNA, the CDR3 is TGTGCCAGCTCGGAGACGTTCCGGGGGCGAGGGAGTCAGCCCCAGCATTTT.

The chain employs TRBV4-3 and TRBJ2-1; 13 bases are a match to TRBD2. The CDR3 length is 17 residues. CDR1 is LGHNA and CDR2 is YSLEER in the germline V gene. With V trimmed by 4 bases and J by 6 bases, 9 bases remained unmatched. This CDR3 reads CASSRPGLAGVGNEQFF. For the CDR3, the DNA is TGCGCCAGCAGCCGCCCAGGACTAGCGGGGGTTGGCAATGAGCAGTTCTTC.